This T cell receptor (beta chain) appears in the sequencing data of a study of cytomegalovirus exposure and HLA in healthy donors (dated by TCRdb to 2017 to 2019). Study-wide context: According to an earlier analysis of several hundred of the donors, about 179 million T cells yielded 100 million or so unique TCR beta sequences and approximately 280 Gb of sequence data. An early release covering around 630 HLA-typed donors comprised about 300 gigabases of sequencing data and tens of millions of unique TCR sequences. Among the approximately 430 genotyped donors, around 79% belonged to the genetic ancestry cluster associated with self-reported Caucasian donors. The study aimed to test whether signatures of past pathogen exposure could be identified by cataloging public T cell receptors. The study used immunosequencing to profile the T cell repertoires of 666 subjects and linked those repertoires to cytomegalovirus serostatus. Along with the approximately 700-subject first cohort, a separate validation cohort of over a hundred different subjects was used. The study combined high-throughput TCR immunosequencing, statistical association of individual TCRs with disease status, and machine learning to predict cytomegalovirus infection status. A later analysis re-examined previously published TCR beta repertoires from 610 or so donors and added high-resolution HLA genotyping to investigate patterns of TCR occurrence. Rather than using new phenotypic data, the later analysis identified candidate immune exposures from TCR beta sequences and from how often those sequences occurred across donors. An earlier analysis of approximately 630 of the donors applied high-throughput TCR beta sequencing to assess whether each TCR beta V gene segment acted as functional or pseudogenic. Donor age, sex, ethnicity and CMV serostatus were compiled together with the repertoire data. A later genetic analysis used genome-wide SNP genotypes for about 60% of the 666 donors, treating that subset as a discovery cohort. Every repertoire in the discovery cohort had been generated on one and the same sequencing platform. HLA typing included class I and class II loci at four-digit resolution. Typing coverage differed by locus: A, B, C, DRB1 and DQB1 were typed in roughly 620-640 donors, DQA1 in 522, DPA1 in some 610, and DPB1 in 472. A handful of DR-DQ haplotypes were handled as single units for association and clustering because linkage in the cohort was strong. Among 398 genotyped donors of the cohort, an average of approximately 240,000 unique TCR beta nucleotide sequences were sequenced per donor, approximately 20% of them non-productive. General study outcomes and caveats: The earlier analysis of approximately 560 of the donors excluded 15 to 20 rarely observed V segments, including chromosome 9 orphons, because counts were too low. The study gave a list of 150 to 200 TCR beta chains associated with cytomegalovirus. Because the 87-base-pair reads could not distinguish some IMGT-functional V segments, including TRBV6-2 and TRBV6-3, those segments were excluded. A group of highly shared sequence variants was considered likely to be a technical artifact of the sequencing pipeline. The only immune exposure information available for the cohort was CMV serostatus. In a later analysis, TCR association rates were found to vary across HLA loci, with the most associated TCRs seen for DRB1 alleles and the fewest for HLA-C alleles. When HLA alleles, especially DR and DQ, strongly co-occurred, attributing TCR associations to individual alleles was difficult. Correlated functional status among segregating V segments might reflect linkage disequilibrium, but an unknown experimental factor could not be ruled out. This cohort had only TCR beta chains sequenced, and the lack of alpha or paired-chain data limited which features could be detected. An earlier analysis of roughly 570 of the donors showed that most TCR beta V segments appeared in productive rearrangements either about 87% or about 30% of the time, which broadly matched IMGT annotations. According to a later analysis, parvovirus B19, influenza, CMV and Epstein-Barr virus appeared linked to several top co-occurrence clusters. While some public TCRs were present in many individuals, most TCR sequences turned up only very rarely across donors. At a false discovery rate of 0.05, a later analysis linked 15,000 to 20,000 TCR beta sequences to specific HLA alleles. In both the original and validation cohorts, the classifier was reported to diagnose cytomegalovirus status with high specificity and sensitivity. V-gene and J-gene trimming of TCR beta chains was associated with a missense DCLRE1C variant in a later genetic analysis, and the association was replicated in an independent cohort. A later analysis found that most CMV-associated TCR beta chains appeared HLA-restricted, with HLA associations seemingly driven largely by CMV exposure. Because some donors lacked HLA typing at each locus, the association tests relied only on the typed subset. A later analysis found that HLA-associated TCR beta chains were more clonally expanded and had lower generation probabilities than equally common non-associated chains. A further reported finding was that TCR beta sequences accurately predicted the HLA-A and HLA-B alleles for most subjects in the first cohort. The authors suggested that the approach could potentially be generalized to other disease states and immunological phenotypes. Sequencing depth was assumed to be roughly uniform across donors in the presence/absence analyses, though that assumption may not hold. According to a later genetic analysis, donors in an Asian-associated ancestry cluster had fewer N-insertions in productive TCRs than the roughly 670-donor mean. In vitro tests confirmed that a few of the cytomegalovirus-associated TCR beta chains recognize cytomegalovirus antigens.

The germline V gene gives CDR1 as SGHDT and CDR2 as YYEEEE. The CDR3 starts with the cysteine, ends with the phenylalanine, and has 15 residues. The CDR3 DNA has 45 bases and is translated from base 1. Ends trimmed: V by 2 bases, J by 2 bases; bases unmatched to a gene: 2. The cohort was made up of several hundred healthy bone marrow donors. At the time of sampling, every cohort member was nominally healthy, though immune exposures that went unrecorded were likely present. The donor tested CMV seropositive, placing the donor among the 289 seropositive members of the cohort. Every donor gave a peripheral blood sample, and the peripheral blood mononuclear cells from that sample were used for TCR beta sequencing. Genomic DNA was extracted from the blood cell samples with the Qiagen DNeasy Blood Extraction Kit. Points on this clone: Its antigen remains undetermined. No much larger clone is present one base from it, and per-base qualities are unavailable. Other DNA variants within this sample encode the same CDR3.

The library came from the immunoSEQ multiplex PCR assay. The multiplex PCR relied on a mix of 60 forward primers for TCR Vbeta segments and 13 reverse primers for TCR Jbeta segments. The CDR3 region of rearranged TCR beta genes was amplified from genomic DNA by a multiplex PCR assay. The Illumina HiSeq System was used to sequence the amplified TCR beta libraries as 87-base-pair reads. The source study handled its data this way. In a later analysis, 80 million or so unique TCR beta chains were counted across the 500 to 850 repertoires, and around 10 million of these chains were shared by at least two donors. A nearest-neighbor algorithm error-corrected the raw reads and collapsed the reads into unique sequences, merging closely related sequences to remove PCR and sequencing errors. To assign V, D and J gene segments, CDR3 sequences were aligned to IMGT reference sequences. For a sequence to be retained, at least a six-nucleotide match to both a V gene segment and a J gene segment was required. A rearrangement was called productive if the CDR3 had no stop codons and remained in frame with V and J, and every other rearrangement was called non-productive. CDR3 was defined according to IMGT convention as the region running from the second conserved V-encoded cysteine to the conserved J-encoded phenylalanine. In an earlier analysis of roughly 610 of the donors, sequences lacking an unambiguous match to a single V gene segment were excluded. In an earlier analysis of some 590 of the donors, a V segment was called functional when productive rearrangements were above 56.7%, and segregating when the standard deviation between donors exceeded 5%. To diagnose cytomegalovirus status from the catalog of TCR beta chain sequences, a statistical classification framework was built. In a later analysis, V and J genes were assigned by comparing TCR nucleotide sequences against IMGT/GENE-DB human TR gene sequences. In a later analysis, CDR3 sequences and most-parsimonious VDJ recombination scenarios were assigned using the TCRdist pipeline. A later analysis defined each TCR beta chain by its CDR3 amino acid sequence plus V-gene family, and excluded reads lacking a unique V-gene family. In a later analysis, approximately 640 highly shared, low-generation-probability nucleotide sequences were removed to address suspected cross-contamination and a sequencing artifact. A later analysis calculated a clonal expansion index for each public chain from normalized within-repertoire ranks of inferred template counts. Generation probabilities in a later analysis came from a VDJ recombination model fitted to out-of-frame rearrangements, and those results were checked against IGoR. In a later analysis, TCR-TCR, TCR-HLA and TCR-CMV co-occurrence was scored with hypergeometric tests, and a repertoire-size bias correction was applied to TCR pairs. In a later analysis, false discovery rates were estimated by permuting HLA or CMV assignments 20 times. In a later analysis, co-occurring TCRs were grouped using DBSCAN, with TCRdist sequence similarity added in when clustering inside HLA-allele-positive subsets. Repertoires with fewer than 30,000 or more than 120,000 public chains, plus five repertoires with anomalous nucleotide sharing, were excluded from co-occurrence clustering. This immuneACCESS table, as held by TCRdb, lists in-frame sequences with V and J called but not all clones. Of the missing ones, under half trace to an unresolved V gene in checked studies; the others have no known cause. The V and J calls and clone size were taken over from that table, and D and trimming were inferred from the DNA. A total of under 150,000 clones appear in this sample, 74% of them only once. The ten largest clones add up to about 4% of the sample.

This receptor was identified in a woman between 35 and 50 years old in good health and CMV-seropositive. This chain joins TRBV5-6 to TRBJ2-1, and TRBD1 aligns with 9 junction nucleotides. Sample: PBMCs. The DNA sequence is TGTGCCAGCAGCTTCGGGGACAGGGCCTACAATGAGCAGTTCTTC. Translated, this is CASSFGDRAYNEQFF.